This T cell receptor beta chain was sequenced for a study of Graves' ophthalmopathy and Graves' hyperthyroidism. Whole-study results and caveats: A 13-signature model separated ophthalmopathy from stable hyperthyroidism, almost 90% sensitivity, 65% to 82% specificity. Detected in blood as well were most expanded thyroid clonotypes with frequency above 0.001.

The CDR3 runs to 11 residues. V dropped 3 bases and J dropped 5; count of bases not matched to a gene: 0. The germline V gene encodes CDR1 DFQATT and CDR2 SNEGSKA (reference sequence). TCR beta CDR3 regions were amplified from RNA transcripts. The library came from an HTBI-primed first-round RT-PCR and a second-round multiplex PCR. TCRdb used MiXCR to reprocess the multiplex PCR reads, holding one entry per CDR3 protein. The table shows over a million distinct CDR3 sequences, with about two fifths occurring only once. As for this clonotype: The antigen remains unidentified.

Participants with hyperthyroidism, aged 18 to 65, were newly diagnosed with under 2 months' duration. Certain patients were not enrolled. These were patients with other autoimmune diseases, uncontrolled infections, pregnancy or lactation. The sample comprised peripheral blood or thyroid tissue (not recorded which). This receptor was taken from an adult man with Graves' hyperthyroidism. V and J are TRBV20-1 and TRBJ2-5; TRBD1 matches at 7 bases. CDR3 nucleotide sequence: TGCAGTGCTAGGACAGGGGAGACCCAGTACTTC. Protein: CSARTGETQYF.